This TCR beta chain was found in a study of Ad26.COV2.S vaccination and SARS-CoV-2 variants. Looking at the study overall: Of the COV1001 trial arms, the Ad26.COV2.S arm included the donor.

Germline V lookup: CDR1 LNHNV, CDR2 YYDKDF (reference sequence). CDR3 length: 15 amino acids. V was trimmed by 1 base and J by 5 bases, leaving 14 bases between them. The table came from immunoSEQ multiplex PCR; TCRdb's copy has only in-frame clones and leaves some out. This sample has about 440,000 clones, with less than 95% found just once. The treatment: 15 to 20 received Ad26.COV2.S at low or high dose, single or two shots; a few received placebo; per-sample allocation not given. The samples date from day 63 after the first vaccine or placebo injection. Donor was an adult aged 18-55 years in Boston.

The chain links TRBV15 to TRBJ2-5; either TRBD1 or TRBD2 may supply D (5 bases each). The sequencing here drew on peripheral blood, taken in a trial of Ad26.COV2.S vaccine versus placebo. This TCR came from a person between 18 and 65 years old who received the Ad26.COV2.S COVID-19 vaccine or a placebo. CDR3 in amino acids: CATSRVLGGSETQYF. The CDR3 DNA reads as TGTGCCACCAGCAGAGTACTTGGGGGATCGGAGACCCAGTACTTC.